Following are 25 T cell receptor beta chains from one sample sequenced in a study of identical twins. MiXCR, run by TCRdb on the 5' RACE reads, gives a single entry per CDR3 protein. The sample includes fewer than 900,000 distinct CDR3 sequences, roughly 20% of them seen just once. The same specimen was also included in a second study, on T cells expressing NK-cell markers.

Material for sequencing was PBMCs. The source is a woman aged 18 to 35 in good health.

This clonotype has a count of ten or more. The chain links TRBV29-1 to TRBJ1-1; D is ambiguous. CDR3 length: 11 amino acids. V was clipped by 4 bases and J by 6 bases, with 9 bases between them. CDR1 and CDR2 (germline): SQVTM, ANQGSEA. CDR3: CSVVPAAEAFF. In DNA, the CDR3 is TGCAGCGTTGTCCCGGCCGCTGAAGCTTTCTTT.

This clonotype came up a few times. The chain joins TRBV4-3 to TRBJ2-3; 8 bases fit TRBD1. CDR3 size: 15 residues. The V gene end was trimmed by 1 base and the J gene end by 0 bases; junction bases not matched to a gene: 0. Germline CDR1 and CDR2: LGHNA and YSLEER. Here the CDR3 reads CASSQGTGSTDTQYF. DNA of the CDR3: TGCGCCAGCAGCCAAGGGACAGGGAGCACAGATACGCAGTATTTT.

The rearrangement links TRBV6-5 to TRBJ2-2; 7 bases align to TRBD1. Germline V lookup: CDR1 MNHEY, CDR2 SVGAGI. Trimming cost V 2 bases and J 9 bases; bases outside gene matches: 6. The CDR3 runs 14 residues. The CDR3 region has the DNA TGTGCCAGCAGTTACACCCGACAGGGACGGGAGCTGTTTTTT. It yields the protein CASSYTRQGRELFF.

This sequence joins TRBV24-1 and TRBJ2-3; the match to TRBD1 covers 7 bases. The junction had 6 bases not matched to a gene; V was cut back by 4 bases and J by 0 bases. The CDR3 loop spans 16 amino acids. Germline V CDR1 and CDR2: KGHDR, SFDVKD. The chain's CDR3 is CATSDRRDRSTDTQYF. The CDR3 coding sequence is TGTGCCACCAGTGACCGCCGGGACAGAAGCACAGATACGCAGTATTTT.

The gene calls are TRBV7-3 and TRBJ1-1, with D perhaps matching TRBD1 (6 bases). The CDR3 contains 13 residues. Germline-derived CDR1 and CDR2 are SGHTA and FQGTGA. The V gene lost 6 bases and the J gene lost 3 bases, with 11 bases spanning the gap. Here the CDR3 DNA reads TGTGCCAGCAGGCGGACAGCCCACACTGAAGCTTTCTTT. It is translated as CASRRTAHTEAFF.

This clonotype was seen a few times. This chain connects TRBV7-9 to TRBJ2-1; D remains ambiguous. The V end lost 3 bases, the J end lost 4 bases, and 10 bases lay between the germline ends. The CDR3 is 14 residues long. Germline lookup yields CDR1 SEHNR and CDR2 FQNEAQ (reference sequence). The CDR3 bases are TGTGCCAGCAGCTTTTCGCTACGGTACAATGAGCAGTTCTTC. This encodes CASSFSLRYNEQFF.

A few counts support this clonotype. The chain has TRBV5-1 and TRBJ2-7; a weak D match, TRBD2 (6 bases). V lost 7 bases and J lost 5, with 22 bases in between. Germline CDR1 SGHRS, CDR2 YFSETQ. The CDR3 has 15 amino acids. The CDR3 DNA follows: TGCGCCAGCTCGCGAGGAGGGGAGAGAGTAGACGAGCAGTACTTC. This translates into CASSRGGERVDEQYF.

This clonotype occurred a few times. The chain uses TRBV20-1 and TRBJ2-6; D gene uncertain. Looked up from germline, CDR1 is DFQATT and CDR2 is SNEGSKA (reference sequence). The CDR3 has 14 amino acids. Trimming removed 0 bases at V and 0 bases at J, with 3 bases between. DNA of the CDR3: TGCAGTGCTAGAGATGCCTCTGGGGCCAACGTCCTGACTTTC. Translating gives CSARDASGANVLTF.

The chain combines TRBV20-1 with TRBJ1-5; tentative D call: TRBD1 (6 bases). Germline V gene sequence: CDR1 DFQATT, CDR2 SNEGSKA (reference sequence). This CDR3 comprises 14 residues. V was cut by 3 bases and J by 5 bases, with 14 bases left in between. This CDR3 reads CSARDTGQYQPQHF. CDR3 sequence (DNA): TGCAGTGCTAGGGATACCGGACAGTATCAGCCCCAGCATTTT.

This clonotype was seen a few times. The V call is TRBV9, the J call TRBJ2-3; D gene uncertain. Germline assignment: CDR1 SGDLS and CDR2 YYNGEE. The V end lost 4 bases, the J end lost 8 bases, and 11 bases lay between the germline ends. The CDR3 covers 12 residues. CDR3 sequence reads: CASSPPSGTQYF. The DNA of the CDR3 is TGTGCCAGCAGCCCTCCTTCTGGTACGCAGTATTTT.

Regarding this clonotype: A read error is possible here, since a much larger clone lies one base away. The rearrangement joins TRBV20-1 to TRBJ1-1; possible D gene TRBD1, 5 bases. Germline values: CDR1 DFQATT, CDR2 SNEGSKA (reference sequence). CDR3 size: 17 residues. The CDR3 sequence is CCARVIRRGSMNTEAFF. CDR3 coding DNA: TGCTGTGCTAGAGTGATACGGAGGGGATCGATGAACACTGAAGCTTTCTTT.

This clonotype was counted a few times. This chain connects TRBV20-1 to TRBJ2-1, with no clear D. Germline V gives CDR1 DFQATT, CDR2 SNEGSKA (reference sequence). V was pared by 6 bases and J by 4 bases, with 22 bases between. The CDR3 totals 16 residues. CDR3 coding DNA: TGCAGTGCCGCCCCCTTTCGGACCCCCGCTTACAATGAGCAGTTCTTC. Its translation is CSAAPFRTPAYNEQFF.

This clonotype appeared once. The J gene is TRBJ1-6, the V gene TRBV30; D is ambiguous. This CDR3 contains 15 residues. From germline, CDR1 is GTSNPN and CDR2 SVGIG (reference sequence). Trimming stripped 0 bases from V and 5 bases from J, with 11 bases between. CDR3 DNA: TGTGCCTGGAGTGTAGCAGCTCATCATAATTCACCCCTCCACTTT. It yields the protein CAWSVAAHHNSPLHF. Filled out from reference TRBV30 and TRBJ1-6, the complete variable domain reads SQTIHQWPATLVQPVGSPLSLECTVEGTSNPNLYWYRQAAGRGLQLLFYSVGIGQISSEVPQNLSASRPQDRQFILSSKKLLLSDSGFYLCAWSVAAHHNSPLHFGNGTRLTVT.

This clonotype was counted only a few times. The V gene is TRBV20-1, the J gene TRBJ1-2, with 8 nucleotides matching TRBD1. With V trimmed by 2 bases and J by 8 bases, 1 base remained unmatched. Germline V gene sequence: CDR1 DFQATT, CDR2 SNEGSKA (reference sequence). This CDR3 region has 11 residues. The CDR3 loop reads CSARQGAGYTF. CDR3 DNA sequence: TGCAGTGCTAGACAGGGGGCGGGCTACACCTTC.

V gene TRBV6-2 or TRBV6-3 combines with J gene TRBJ2-6, with D perhaps matching TRBD2 (5 bases). The V and J ends lost 0 bases and 0 bases respectively, with 12 bases between them. The germline gives CDR1 MNHEY, CDR2 SVGEGT. This CDR3 contains 18 residues. The CDR3 here is CASSYSRAEASGANVLTF. The CDR3 DNA reads as TGTGCCAGCAGTTACTCTAGGGCGGAGGCCTCTGGGGCCAACGTCCTGACTTTC.

CDR3 sequence reads: CATSRGSGELFF. The CDR3 DNA is TGTGCCACCAGCAGAGGCTCCGGGGAGCTGTTTTTT. The gene calls are TRBV24-1 and TRBJ2-2; D call uncertain. The V gene's germline CDR1 is KGHDR and CDR2 SFDVKD. The CDR3 extends over 12 amino acids. V gave up 7 bases and J gave up 6 bases, with 8 bases separating them.

The V call is TRBV5-1, the J call TRBJ2-7; TRBD2 agrees at 13 bases. The CDR3 has 14 amino acids. The germline gives CDR1 SGHRS, CDR2 YFSETQ. V shed 7 bases and J 9 bases; nucleotides not matched to a gene: 10. The CDR3 protein is CASREGTSGNGQYF. The CDR3 DNA follows: TGCGCCAGCCGAGAAGGGACTAGCGGGAATGGGCAGTACTTC.

In this sample, this clonotype turned up many times. The J gene is TRBJ2-1, the V gene TRBV20-1; TRBD2 aligns across 10 bases. This CDR3 comprises 18 residues. Per the germline V gene, CDR1 is DFQATT and CDR2 is SNEGSKA (reference sequence). With V trimmed by 3 bases and J by 2 bases, 13 bases remained unmatched. The CDR3: CSASRALAGEFTYNEQFF. DNA for the CDR3: TGCAGTGCTAGCCGAGCCCTAGCGGGAGAGTTCACCTACAATGAGCAGTTCTTC.

This clonotype occurred a few times. This chain connects TRBV2 to TRBJ2-2; D not certain. Trimming took off 6 bases at V and 6 bases at J, with 11 bases between the two ends. CDR3 size: 13 residues. Germline V lookup: CDR1 SNHLY, CDR2 FYNNEI. The CDR3 sequence is CASSDEFAGELFF. In DNA form, the CDR3 reads TGTGCCAGCAGCGACGAGTTCGCCGGGGAGCTGTTTTTT.

This clonotype occurred once. The rearrangement joins TRBV3-1 to TRBJ2-7; tentative D call: TRBD1 (5 bases). The CDR3 extends over 14 amino acids. With 6 bases removed from V and 2 bases from J, the gap between germline ends came to 14 bases. Germline lookup yields CDR1 LGHDT and CDR2 YNNKEL (reference sequence). The chain's CDR3 is CASSPQGITYEQYF. CDR3 DNA: TGTGCCAGCAGTCCGCAGGGTATCACCTACGAGCAGTACTTC.

CDR3 bases: TGCAGTGCTAGACCACTAGGGACAGGGGGCGAAAGCTATGGCTACACCTTC. Amino acid sequence: CSARPLGTGGESYGYTF. V is TRBV20-1 and J is TRBJ1-2; 12 bases align to TRBD1. The J segment lost 4 bases and the V segment lost 2 bases, leaving 11 bases of the junction unmatched. The CDR3 is 17 residues long. Looked up from germline, CDR1 is DFQATT and CDR2 is SNEGSKA (reference sequence).

This clonotype was observed many times. The CDR3 reads CASSQRDEQYF. The CDR3 DNA reads as TGTGCCAGCAGCCAGCGCGACGAGCAGTACTTC. V and J are TRBV12-3 or TRBV12-4 and TRBJ2-7; D gene ambiguous. There are 11 residues in the CDR3. V shed 6 bases and J shed 5 bases, with 8 bases lying between them.

This clonotype has a handful of counts. The chain has TRBV5-1 and TRBJ2-7, with TRBD2 identical over 10 bases. The trim removed 1 base at V and 2 bases at J, leaving 6 bases unmatched. Germline V gives CDR1 SGHRS, CDR2 YFSETQ. The CDR3 sequence is 16 residues long. The CDR3 is CASSLTSGTKAYEQYF. DNA of the CDR3: TGCGCCAGCAGCTTGACTAGCGGGACGAAGGCCTACGAGCAGTACTTC. The complete variable domain, with remaining parts taken from reference TRBV5-1 and TRBJ2-7, reads KAGVTQTPRYLIKTRGQQVTLSCSPISGHRSVSWYQQTPGQGLQFLFEYFSETQRNKGNFPGRFSGRQFSNSRSEMNVSTLELGDSALYLCASSLTSGTKAYEQYFGPGTRLTVT.

This clonotype showed up many times. The J gene is TRBJ2-3, the V gene TRBV5-5; 10 bases align to TRBD1. The germline CDR1 and CDR2 sequences are SGHKS and YYEKEE (reference sequence). V was pared by 5 bases and J by 3 bases, with 3 bases of the junction left unmatched. The CDR3 contains 14 residues. CDR3 sequence (DNA): TGTGCCAGCAGTTGGGACAGGGGTACAGATACGCAGTATTTT. Its translation is CASSWDRGTDTQYF.

This sequence joins TRBV12-3 or TRBV12-4 and TRBJ2-7, with 11 bases identical to TRBD2. V trimming: 5 bases; J trimming: 1 base; junction bases outside the gene matches: 7. The CDR3 spans 16 residues. This CDR3 reads CASSPRLAGPSYEQYF. The CDR3 DNA reads as TGTGCCAGCAGTCCAAGACTAGCGGGACCTTCCTACGAGCAGTACTTC.